The entry below describes one T cell receptor beta chain. The sample belongs to a study of blood T cell repertoires in COVID-19. On the study more broadly: Whether acute or convalescent, the COVID-19 samples came from the United States, Italy and Spain. T cells, B-cell-depleted T cells, or PBMCs supplied cDNA or gDNA.

The Seattle patients joined while their infection was active and were tracked longitudinally afterward. Germline V gene data show CDR1 as MDHEN and CDR2 as SYDVKM. The CDR3 totals 12 residues. With 1 base removed from V and 6 bases from J, the gap between germline ends came to 4 bases. Under the authors' procedure: Quantification of nucleated cells was approximated via reference gene primer amplification. TCRdb's table, derived via immunoSEQ multiplex PCR, lists solely in-frame clones and lacks some. The DNA gave D and trimming, while V, J and clone size come from that table. In the table there are 300,000 to 350,000 clones, around 88% of which are singletons.

Sequences were obtained from peripheral blood. The sequence was collected from a woman aged 25 to 39 with COVID-19, enrolled during active disease. V gene TRBV28 combines with J gene TRBJ1-5; D gene ambiguous. Written as DNA, the CDR3 is TGTGCCAGCAGTTTATTAGTTCAGCCCCAGCATTTT. Its translation is CASSLLVQPQHF.